These 5 T cell receptor beta chains were all obtained from the same sample, sequenced in a study of control samples from healthy donors and cancer patients. Repertoires were generated with immunoSEQ multiplex PCR, while TCRdb's copy carries only in-frame clones and drops some. The table records 150,000 or so clones, more than 85% of them present only once. The sequenced material came from blood. All receptors come from a man between 18 and 35 years old in good health.

This clone was found once. The genes are TRBV7-3 and TRBJ2-2; D call uncertain. The V end lost 4 bases, the J end lost 4 bases, and 7 bases lay between the germline ends. This CDR3 is 13 amino acids long. Germline CDR1 is SGHTA and CDR2 is FQGTGA. The CDR3 loop is CASSSSSTGELFF. Written as DNA, the CDR3 is TGTGCCAGCAGCTCCAGCAGCACCGGGGAGCTGTTTTTT.

The chain joins TRBV5-1 to TRBJ1-2; D perhaps matches TRBD1 (6 bases). The germline V gene encodes CDR1 SGHRS and CDR2 YFSETQ. V was clipped by 3 bases and J by 3 bases, with 9 bases between them. The CDR3 loop spans 13 amino acids. The CDR3 loop reads CASSYRVDYGYTF. The CDR3 nucleotides read TGCGCCAGCAGCTACAGGGTGGACTATGGCTACACCTTC.

V usage is TRBV6-5 and J usage is TRBJ1-1, with 8 bases lining up with TRBD1. Germline V gene sequence: CDR1 MNHEY, CDR2 SVGAGI. Unmatched junction bases numbered 11, after V lost 6 bases and J lost 5 bases. This CDR3 has 15 residues. Here the CDR3 DNA reads TGTGCCAGCAGCCCAGGGACAGGTGGGAAGACTGAAGCTTTCTTT. Translated: CASSPGTGGKTEAFF.

The V gene is TRBV9, the J gene TRBJ1-2; no definite D call. Trimming cost V 0 bases and J 4 bases, with 13 bases left between them. The germline gives CDR1 SGDLS, CDR2 YYNGEE. This CDR3 spans 15 amino acids. CDR3 nucleotide sequence: TGTGCCAGCAGCGTAGGAGGCCGCTACTCCTATGGCTACACCTTC. It yields the protein CASSVGGRYSYGYTF.

The gene calls are TRBV28 and TRBJ2-6, with no clear D. CDR3 size: 15 residues. CDR1 is MDHEN and CDR2 is SYDVKM in the germline V gene. The V end was cut by 2 bases, the J end by 3 bases, with 8 bases between. CDR3 residues: CASSLEGYGANVLTF. The CDR3 DNA sequence: TGTGCCAGCAGTTTAGAAGGGTATGGGGCCAACGTCCTGACTTTC.